These 18 T cell receptor beta chains were all obtained from the same sample, sequenced in a study of blood T cell repertoires in COVID-19. Assay used: immunoSEQ multiplex PCR; TCRdb lists only in-frame clones, some missing. The repertoire holds about 90,000 clones, with 76% as singletons. Sequencing was carried out using peripheral blood. All receptors come from a man aged 65 to 79 with acute or convalescent COVID-19.

The J gene is TRBJ2-2, the V gene TRBV10-3; 12 bases line up with TRBD1. Germline loops: CDR1 ENHRY, CDR2 SYGVKD. V shed 4 bases, J shed 5 bases, and the junction held 8 bases outside the gene matches. The CDR3 totals 17 residues. The CDR3 here is CAISGDRGRSSTGELFF. CDR3 nucleotide sequence: TGTGCCATCAGTGGGGACAGGGGGCGATCCTCGACCGGGGAGCTGTTTTTT.

This clone came up a few times. The chain recombines TRBV20-1 with TRBJ2-7; no clear D gene. The CDR3 extends over 10 amino acids. V was cut by 6 bases and J by 10 bases, with 13 bases left in between. Per germline, CDR1 DFQATT and CDR2 SNEGSKA (reference sequence). CDR3 sequence reads: CSAASEAQYF. In nucleotides, the CDR3 is TGCAGTGCCGCCAGTGAGGCTCAGTACTTC.

The chain carries TRBV19 and TRBJ1-1; no definite D call. Germline CDR1 reads LNHDA; CDR2 reads SQIVND (reference sequence). V lost 5 bases and J 7 bases, leaving 11 bases between the germline ends. This CDR3 has 12 amino acids. CDR3 region: CASSPREYEAFF. CDR3 in DNA: TGTGCCAGTAGTCCCCGGGAGTATGAAGCTTTCTTT.

This clone was observed a handful of times. The chain couples TRBV2 to TRBJ1-2; no firm D call. The CDR3 extends over 14 amino acids. The V end lost 3 bases, the J end lost 3 bases, and 11 bases lay between the germline ends. CDR1 and CDR2 from the germline V gene are SNHLY and FYNNEI. The CDR3: CASSEDWRYYGYTF. CDR3 bases: TGTGCCAGCAGTGAGGATTGGAGGTACTATGGCTACACCTTC.

The J gene is TRBJ2-5, the V gene TRBV5-6; 10 bases map to TRBD1. Trimming at V came to 4 bases and at J to 5 bases, leaving 11 bases not matched to a gene. The CDR3 covers 16 residues. Germline CDR1 reads SGHDT; CDR2 reads YYEEEE. The CDR3 sequence is CASSGGTGVSVETQYF. The CDR3 nucleotides are TGTGCCAGCAGCGGTGGGACAGGGGTGAGTGTGGAGACCCAGTACTTC.

The chain carries TRBV28 and TRBJ1-2; no firm D call. Germline values: CDR1 MDHEN, CDR2 SYDVKM. The CDR3 loop spans 14 amino acids. V was shortened by 5 bases and J by 8 bases, with 18 bases between the two germline ends. The DNA of the CDR3 is TGTGCCAGCAGTCTCCTGCACGACTATTGGGGCTACACCTTC. Translated, it gives CASSLLHDYWGYTF.

The V call is TRBV28, the J call TRBJ2-5; 11 nucleotides line up with TRBD1. Germline V gene data show CDR1 as MDHEN and CDR2 as SYDVKM. V was pared by 1 base and J by 5 bases, with 6 bases of the junction left unmatched. The CDR3 loop spans 16 amino acids. This CDR3 is CASSLLMGQGDETQYF. The CDR3 region has the DNA TGTGCCAGCAGTTTATTGATGGGACAGGGGGATGAGACCCAGTACTTC. The whole variable domain, filled in from reference TRBV28 and TRBJ2-5, reads DVKVTQSSRYLVKRTGEKVFLECVQDMDHENMFWYRQDPGLGLRLIYFSYDVKMKEKGDIPEGYSVSREKKERFSLILESASTNQTSMYLCASSLLMGQGDETQYFGPGTRLLVL.

The chain employs TRBV24-1 and TRBJ2-7, with unresolved D. The V end was cut by 1 base, the J end by 3 bases, with 6 bases between. CDR1 is KGHDR and CDR2 is SFDVKD in the germline V gene. The length of the CDR3 is 13 residues. CDR3 coding DNA: TGTGCCACCAGTGATTTTGGGCACTACGAGCAGTACTTC. Its protein product is CATSDFGHYEQYF.

This chain connects TRBV11-3 to TRBJ2-1, with 9 bases fitting TRBD2. Germline V gene data show CDR1 as SGHNT and CDR2 as YENEEA. The CDR3 contains 15 residues. With 1 base clipped from V and 6 bases from J, the junction kept 4 bases outside the gene matches. As DNA, the CDR3 is TGTGCCAGCAGCTTAGGAGGGACTAGCACCAATGAGCAGTTCTTC. Translated, it gives CASSLGGTSTNEQFF.

The V call is TRBV2, the J call TRBJ1-2; D possibly corresponds to TRBD1 (6 bases). CDR1 is SNHLY and CDR2 is FYNNEI in the germline V gene. The CDR3 contains 13 residues. Trimming cost V 4 bases and J 8 bases, with 14 bases left between them. This CDR3 reads CASSGSGGLGYTF. DNA for the CDR3: TGTGCCAGCAGTGGATCTGGGGGCCTCGGCTACACCTTC.

CDR3 sequence reads: CASSPKRGQGYNEQFF. CDR3 coding DNA: TGTGCCAGCAGCCCTAAAAGGGGACAGGGGTACAATGAGCAGTTCTTC. The chain links TRBV14 to TRBJ2-1, with TRBD1 identical over 10 bases. Looked up from germline, CDR1 is SGHDN and CDR2 is FVKESK. The CDR3 is made up of 16 amino acids. V lost 4 bases to trimming and J lost 4 bases; unmatched junction nucleotides: 7.

The V and J genes are TRBV12-3 or TRBV12-4 and TRBJ1-5, with a weak D call TRBD1 (6 bases). This CDR3 spans 13 amino acids. V was clipped by 5 bases and J by 6 bases, with 11 bases between them. The CDR3 spells CASSKGVAQPQHF. For the CDR3, the DNA is TGTGCCAGCAGTAAGGGGGTAGCTCAGCCCCAGCATTTT.

This clone showed up just once. The chain joins TRBV3-1 (or the pseudogene TRBV3-2) to TRBJ1-6; TRBD1 is a possible D gene (6 bases). Germline CDR1 is LGHDT and CDR2 is YNNKEL (reference sequence). The CDR3 is 14 residues long. V lost 1 base, J lost 7 bases, and 8 bases lay in between. The CDR3 is CASSQGTGNSPLHF. Written as DNA, the CDR3 is TGTGCCAGCAGCCAAGGAACAGGGAATTCACCCCTCCACTTT.

This clone showed up just once. This chain joins TRBV11-2 and TRBJ2-2; no firm D call. V lost 2 bases and J lost 4, with 11 bases in between. This CDR3 has 15 residues. Germline CDR1 is SGHAT and CDR2 is FQNNGV. CDR3 sequence (DNA): TGTGCCAGCAGCTTAACCTCAGGATTCACCGGGGAGCTGTTTTTT. It yields the protein CASSLTSGFTGELFF.

V is TRBV6-5 and J is TRBJ1-1; the D gene is possibly TRBD1 (5 bases). The CDR3 has 14 residues. Germline V gene lookup returns CDR1 MNHEY and CDR2 SVGAGI. Trimming stripped 7 bases from V and 3 bases from J, with 15 bases between. The CDR3 DNA reads TGTGCCAGCACATCCGGTGTCAGGGACACTGAAGCTTTCTTT. This translates into CASTSGVRDTEAFF.

The chain links TRBV6-5 to TRBJ2-2; perhaps TRBD1 as D (6 bases). The CDR3 totals 15 residues. Trimming took 6 bases from V and 4 from J, leaving 15 bases between them. CDR1 and CDR2 from the germline V gene are MNHEY and SVGAGI. DNA for the CDR3: TGTGCCAGCAGCCCCATAGGGACAACCACCGGGGAGCTGTTTTTT. It codes for CASSPIGTTTGELFF.

The chain uses TRBV7-2 and TRBJ1-1; D gene unclear. The germline gives CDR1 SGHTA, CDR2 FQGNSA. Trimming left V 3 bases short and J 6 bases short, with 14 bases between. CDR3 length equals 14 residues. CDR3 nucleotide sequence: TGTGCCAGCAGCTTTAACGGGTTTTTGGCTGAAGCTTTCTTT. Amino acids: CASSFNGFLAEAFF. The whole variable domain, filled in from reference TRBV7-2 and TRBJ1-1, reads GAGVSQSPSNKVTEKGKDVELRCDPISGHTALYWYRQSLGQGLEFLIYFQGNSAPDKSGLPSDRFSAERTGGSVSTLTIQRTQQEDSAVYLCASSFNGFLAEAFFGQGTRLTVV.

The chain joins TRBV19 to TRBJ1-5; D is unclear. CDR1 is LNHDA and CDR2 is SQIVND in the germline V gene (reference sequence). Trimming removed 3 bases at V and 0 bases at J, with 12 bases between. The CDR3 totals 16 residues. In nucleotides, the CDR3 is TGTGCCAGTAGTATTTTCACTGTCTATAGCAATCAGCCCCAGCATTTT. The encoded protein is CASSIFTVYSNQPQHF.